The clone carrying this T cell receptor beta chain was picked up a small number of times. The antigen remains undetermined. The data are from a study of metastatic and nonmetastatic thyroid tumors. As for the study in general: Patients with malignant and benign thyroid disease provided blood and tumor or nodule tissue, whose repertoires were compared.

Whole-study findings and limits: Versus benign nodules, malignant thyroid tumors reportedly had significantly higher TCR beta diversity, in blood and tumor.

Until they underwent thyroid surgery, no patient had received any treatment. Trimming cost V 2 bases and J 2 bases, with 10 bases left between them. CDR1 and CDR2 from the germline V gene are MNHEY and SVGAGI. There are 14 residues in the CDR3. In the original workflow: Across clinicopathological groups, CDR3 differences served as the basis for building a distant-metastasis classifier for papillary thyroid cancer. MiXCR reprocessed the PCR reads for TCRdb. Here the V and J calls rest on TCRdb's processing, not on the authors' analysis. There are 15,000 to 19,000 clones in the sample; about 3.7% occur only once, and more than 20% lies in the top ten.

The clonotype comes from a female donor with papillary thyroid cancer or a benign thyroid nodule (not recorded which). Some clones in this sample may be carry-over from other donors' samples. V gene TRBV6-5 combines with J gene TRBJ2-7; D not certain. Source material: tumor tissue. CDR3 bases: TGTGCCAGCAGTTACGCCTCAGGAGCCTACGAGCAGTACTTC. Its protein product is CASSYASGAYEQYF.